The next 30 T cell receptor beta chains were all read from a single sample in a study of shared clonotypes between healthy human individuals. The method was immunoSEQ multiplex PCR; TCRdb's version includes in-frame clones alone and lacks a portion of them. The repertoire holds 1.5 million to 2.5 million clones, with about 95% as singletons. Naive CD8 cells were CD45RO-negative, positively selected for CCR7, excluding terminally differentiated effector memory CD45RA+ cells. The sample taken for sequencing was naive CD8+ T cells sorted from blood. The receptor source for this set is a man aged 18 to 30 in good health.

The chain carries TRBV30 and TRBJ2-2, with 7 bases identical to TRBD1. Trimming at V came to 3 bases and at J to 8 bases, leaving 3 bases not matched to a gene. Per the germline V gene, CDR1 is GTSNPN and CDR2 is SVGIG (reference sequence). There are 12 residues in the CDR3. Here the CDR3 DNA reads TGTGCCTGGAGCACAGGGGTTGGGGAGCTGTTTTTT. This sequence encodes CAWSTGVGELFF.

A single count supports this clone. The chain carries TRBV4-1 and TRBJ2-1; 10 bases align to TRBD2. The CDR3 is 19 residues long. Trimming took 1 base from V and 0 from J; bases not matched to a gene: 9. Germline V gene sequence: CDR1 MGHRA, CDR2 YSYEKL. This CDR3 reads CASSQVSLAGASSYNEQFF. The CDR3 nucleotides are TGCGCCAGCAGCCAAGTAAGTCTAGCGGGGGCCAGCTCCTACAATGAGCAGTTCTTC.

The V gene is TRBV27, the J gene TRBJ2-7, with 10 nucleotides matching TRBD1. Losses at the gene ends were 9 bases for V and 5 bases for J; bases not matched to a gene: 7. There are 13 residues in the CDR3. Germline V gene data show CDR1 as MNHEY and CDR2 as SMNVEV (reference sequence). CDR3 amino acids: CASRTGGVHEQYF. In DNA form, the CDR3 reads TGTGCCAGTCGGACAGGGGGGGTCCACGAGCAGTACTTC.

The chain employs TRBV5-8 and TRBJ2-7; D may be TRBD1 (6 bases). Germline V gene lookup returns CDR1 SGHTS and CDR2 YDEGEE. The CDR3 contains 14 residues. Trimming removed 2 bases at V and 0 bases at J, with 9 bases between. The CDR3: CASSLEQGSYEQYF. CDR3 sequence (DNA): TGTGCCAGCAGCTTAGAACAGGGCTCCTACGAGCAGTACTTC. The full variable domain, completed using reference TRBV5-8 and TRBJ2-7, is EAGVTQSPTHLIKTRGQQATLRCSPISGHTSVYWYQQALGLGLQFLLWYDEGEERNRGNFPPRFSGRQFPNYSSELNVNALELEDSALYLCASSLEQGSYEQYFGPGTRLTVT.

The rearrangement links TRBV11-2 to TRBJ2-1, with a possible D match to TRBD2 (6 bases). The CDR3 has 15 amino acids. Deletions cut 5 bases from V and 0 bases from J, with 11 bases between. Germline-derived CDR1 and CDR2 are SGHAT and FQNNGV. The CDR3 protein is CASSPGSFSYNEQFF. CDR3 sequence (DNA): TGTGCCAGCAGCCCCGGGAGTTTCTCCTACAATGAGCAGTTCTTC. Based on the CDR3 plus reference TRBV11-2 and TRBJ2-1, the full variable domain is EAGVAQSPRYKIIEKRQSVAFWCNPISGHATLYWYQQILGQGPKLLIQFQNNGVVDDSQLPKDRFSAERLKGVDSTLKIQPAKLEDSAVYLCASSPGSFSYNEQFFGPGTRLTVL.

The chain has TRBV4-3 and TRBJ2-7; tentatively, D is TRBD1 or TRBD2 (6 bases each). CDR1 is LGHNA and CDR2 is YSLEER in the germline V gene. Between the trimmed V and J ends, which lost 0 bases and 3 bases, there was a span of 12 bases. The CDR3 is 15 residues long. In nucleotides, the CDR3 is TGCGCCAGCAGCCAAGATCCGGAGGGGGTCTACGAGCAGTACTTC. The encoded protein is CASSQDPEGVYEQYF.

The V gene is TRBV6-5, the J gene TRBJ2-7, with D possibly being TRBD1 (5 bases). This CDR3 region has 11 residues. The germline gives CDR1 MNHEY, CDR2 SVGAGI. Trimming took off 4 bases at V and 5 bases at J, with 6 bases between the two ends. For the CDR3, the DNA is TGTGCCAGCAGTTCAGGGAACGAGCAGTACTTC. Translated: CASSSGNEQYF.

The chain is built from TRBV4-1 and TRBJ2-5, with 8 bases fitting TRBD2. Per the germline V gene, CDR1 is MGHRA and CDR2 is YSYEKL. The CDR3 sequence is 18 residues long. The ends lost 1 base at V and 4 bases at J; junction bases unmatched: 14. CDR3 sequence reads: CASSQAPGLVWGRETQYF. The CDR3, as DNA: TGCGCCAGCAGCCAAGCACCGGGACTAGTATGGGGTAGAGAGACCCAGTACTTC.

This clone was counted a single time. J is TRBJ2-5 and V is TRBV27; D might be TRBD2 (5 bases). This CDR3 region has 14 residues. Germline loops: CDR1 MNHEY, CDR2 SMNVEV (reference sequence). V shed 2 bases and J shed 5 bases, with 12 bases lying between them. The CDR3 coding sequence is TGTGCCAGCAGTTTAGGACTGACGGGGGAGACCCAGTACTTC. Its protein is CASSLGLTGETQYF.

V and J are TRBV5-1 and TRBJ2-7, with a weak D call TRBD1 (6 bases). Germline CDR1 and CDR2: SGHRS and YFSETQ. Trimming pared 4 bases from V and 2 bases from J, leaving 16 bases between. This CDR3 has 15 amino acids. The DNA of the CDR3 is TGCGCCAGCAGCCTTACCCGGACAGCGCCCTACGAGCAGTACTTC. The encoded protein is CASSLTRTAPYEQYF.

The genes are TRBV7-9 and TRBJ2-1; 8 bases fit TRBD2. Germline loops: CDR1 SEHNR, CDR2 FQNEAQ (reference sequence). The CDR3 contains 14 residues. V dropped 4 bases and J dropped 8; count of bases not matched to a gene: 7. DNA for the CDR3: TGTGCCAGCAGCTGGCCGGGACTAGGATATGAGCAGTTCTTC. It encodes CASSWPGLGYEQFF.

The chain recombines TRBV6-5 with TRBJ2-7, with 8 nucleotides matching TRBD1. CDR1 is MNHEY, CDR2 SVGAGI, per germline. The CDR3 is 16 amino acids. Losses at the gene ends were 0 bases for V and 3 bases for J; bases not matched to a gene: 7. The CDR3 sequence: CASSYSTGEAIYEQYF. The CDR3 DNA reads as TGTGCCAGCAGTTACTCGACAGGGGAGGCTATCTACGAGCAGTACTTC.

As concerns this clone: The same CDR3 can be traced to other DNA sequences in this sample. This chain uses TRBV29-1 with TRBJ1-1; a possible D gene is TRBD1 (5 bases). CDR1 is SQVTM and CDR2 is ANQGSEA in the germline V gene. V shed 1 base and J shed 0 bases, with 9 bases lying between them. The CDR3 runs to 14 residues. CDR3 coding DNA: TGCAGCGTTGAAGGGGGGAATCTGAACACTGAAGCTTTCTTT. Amino acid sequence: CSVEGGNLNTEAFF.

V and J are TRBV2 and TRBJ1-1; perhaps TRBD1 as D (6 bases). Germline V gives CDR1 SNHLY, CDR2 FYNNEI. The CDR3 sequence is 16 residues long. Trimming took 7 bases from V and 1 from J, leaving 19 bases between them. The CDR3 bases are TGTGCCAGCATGTCTCTACAGGGTAGGTGGAACACTGAAGCTTTCTTT. Its protein is CASMSLQGRWNTEAFF.

This rearrangement joins TRBV9 to TRBJ1-2; possible D gene TRBD1, 5 bases. The germline V gene has CDR1 SGDLS and CDR2 YYNGEE. V lost 0 bases, J lost 4 bases, and 13 bases lay in between. The CDR3 has 15 residues. Here the CDR3 DNA reads TGTGCCAGCAGCGTAGGGCAGGGTGAGGGCTATGGCTACACCTTC. Protein product: CASSVGQGEGYGYTF.

The chain combines TRBV6-1 with TRBJ1-2; D gene unclear. The ends were cut back, 4 bases at V and 0 bases at J, with 9 bases in the middle. This CDR3 region has 14 residues. Germline V gives CDR1 MNHNS, CDR2 SASEGT. The CDR3 region has the DNA TGTGCCAGCAGTGTGGAGGTAGCTAACTATGGCTACACCTTC. It translates to CASSVEVANYGYTF.

The genes are TRBV9 and TRBJ2-5, with D perhaps assigned TRBD1 or TRBD2 (5 bases each). The germline CDR1 and CDR2 sequences are SGDLS and YYNGEE. The CDR3 extends over 15 amino acids. Trimming pared 2 bases from V and 2 bases from J, leaving 13 bases between. The CDR3 reads CASSVGTHPQETQYF. CDR3 DNA sequence: TGTGCCAGCAGCGTCGGGACCCACCCGCAAGAGACCCAGTACTTC.

This clone was counted a single time. The chain carries TRBV5-4 and TRBJ1-5, with TRBD1 as a possible D gene (6 bases). V was trimmed by 5 bases and J by 8 bases, leaving 14 bases between them. Germline lookup yields CDR1 SGHNT and CDR2 YYREEE (reference sequence). The CDR3 is 13 amino acids. The CDR3 DNA reads as TGTGCCAGCAGTAACGGGGGCGAAAAGCCCCAGCATTTT. Its protein product is CASSNGGEKPQHF.

About this clone itself: Other DNA sequences from this sample encode an identical CDR3 as well. The chain recombines TRBV27 with TRBJ1-1; D may be TRBD1 (6 bases). The CDR3 is 14 residues long. V was clipped by 3 bases and J by 1 base, with 9 bases between them. Germline V gene sequence: CDR1 MNHEY, CDR2 SMNVEV (reference sequence). CDR3 sequence reads: CASSLQGSNTEAFF. DNA for the CDR3: TGTGCCAGCAGTTTGCAGGGGTCGAACACTGAAGCTTTCTTT.

V usage is TRBV6-6 and J usage is TRBJ2-1; D may correspond to TRBD1 or TRBD2 (5 bases each). Between the trimmed V and J ends, which lost 7 bases and 4 bases, there was a span of 17 bases. The CDR3 has 15 residues. Germline CDR1 reads MNHNY; CDR2 reads SVGAGI (reference sequence). The chain's CDR3 is CASKHDSGSYNEQFF. CDR3 DNA sequence: TGTGCCAGCAAGCACGACAGTGGGAGTTACAATGAGCAGTTCTTC.

CDR3 coding DNA: TGTGCCAGCAGATCTAGCGGGGGCACAGATACGCAGTATTTT. As protein: CASRSSGGTDTQYF. The chain recombines TRBV13 with TRBJ2-3; 9 positions match TRBD2. Germline CDR1 reads PRHDT; CDR2 reads FYEKMQ (reference sequence). The length of the CDR3 is 14 residues. The V and J ends lost 6 bases and 1 base, in that order; junction bases with no gene match: 2.

The CDR3: CASSYGGGTEAFF. CDR3 DNA: TGTGCCAGCAGCTACGGGGGTGGAACTGAAGCTTTCTTT. The rearrangement links TRBV11-2 to TRBJ1-1, with D maybe TRBD1 (5 bases). The CDR3 has 13 residues. In germline, CDR1 is SGHAT, CDR2 FQNNGV. The V end lost 4 bases, the J end lost 5 bases, and 11 bases lay between the germline ends. Using reference TRBV11-2 and TRBJ1-1 for the parts outside the CDR3, the full variable domain is EAGVAQSPRYKIIEKRQSVAFWCNPISGHATLYWYQQILGQGPKLLIQFQNNGVVDDSQLPKDRFSAERLKGVDSTLKIQPAKLEDSAVYLCASSYGGGTEAFFGQGTRLTVV.

The rearrangement uses TRBV5-6 and TRBJ2-2; D perhaps matches TRBD1 (5 bases). Germline CDR1 SGHDT, CDR2 YYEEEE. V was cut by 3 bases and J by 0 bases, with 12 bases left in between. There are 16 residues in the CDR3. For the CDR3, the DNA is TGTGCCAGCAGCTCTGATCCAGGGACGAACACCGGGGAGCTGTTTTTT. Amino acids: CASSSDPGTNTGELFF.

This rearrangement joins TRBV28 to TRBJ1-1; no reliable D call. The CDR3 consists of 14 residues. Trimming cost V 5 bases and J 5 bases, with 15 bases left between them. Germline loops: CDR1 MDHEN, CDR2 SYDVKM. The chain's CDR3 is CASSLLPGDTEAFF. The CDR3 DNA reads TGTGCCAGCAGTCTGCTTCCCGGTGATACTGAAGCTTTCTTT.

This chain connects TRBV29-1 to TRBJ1-1; the D is unclear. This CDR3 has 12 residues. The V and J ends lost 5 bases and 0 bases respectively, with 7 bases between them. Germline loops: CDR1 SQVTM, CDR2 ANQGSEA. The CDR3 loop is CSVTLLNTEAFF. The CDR3 nucleotides are TGCAGCGTTACCCTCTTGAACACTGAAGCTTTCTTT.

The chain links TRBV7-9 to TRBJ1-4, with 9 bases fitting TRBD1. Germline V gives CDR1 SEHNR, CDR2 FQNEAQ (reference sequence). The junction had 11 bases not matched to a gene; V was cut back by 5 bases and J by 7 bases. The length of the CDR3 is 16 residues. The CDR3 DNA reads as TGTGCCAGCAGCCAAACCAGGGACAGGGTTTTTGAAAAACTGTTTTTT. Translated: CASSQTRDRVFEKLFF.

The chain is built from TRBV27 and TRBJ2-1; D is ambiguous. V was trimmed by 3 bases and J by 8 bases, leaving 11 bases between them. CDR1 is MNHEY, CDR2 SMNVEV, per germline (reference sequence). The CDR3 sequence is 13 residues long. CDR3 amino acids: CASSFIGGDEQFF. As DNA, the CDR3 is TGTGCCAGCAGTTTCATAGGTGGCGATGAGCAGTTCTTC.

V and J are TRBV7-9 and TRBJ2-1; 9 bases map to TRBD2. Germline CDR1 and CDR2: SEHNR and FQNEAQ (reference sequence). The CDR3 is 16 residues long. With V trimmed by 5 bases and J by 0 bases, 5 bases remained unmatched. CDR3 bases: TGTGCCAGCAGCCCACCTAGCGGGAACTCCTACAATGAGCAGTTCTTC. Translating gives CASSPPSGNSYNEQFF. Using reference TRBV7-9 and TRBJ2-1 for the parts outside the CDR3, the full variable domain is DTGVSQNPRHKITKRGQNVTFRCDPISEHNRLYWYRQTLGQGPEFLTYFQNEAQLEKSRLLSDRFSAERPKGSFSTLEIQRTEQGDSAMYLCASSPPSGNSYNEQFFGPGTRLTVL.

The V call is TRBV2, the J call TRBJ2-5; 12 nucleotides match TRBD2. Per germline, CDR1 SNHLY and CDR2 FYNNEI. The CDR3 is made up of 13 amino acids. V lost 5 bases to trimming and J lost 5 bases; unmatched junction nucleotides: 0. The CDR3 protein is CASSLAGGETQYF. Written as DNA, the CDR3 is TGTGCCAGCAGTCTAGCGGGAGGGGAGACCCAGTACTTC.

This sequence joins TRBV9 and TRBJ2-5, with D possibly called TRBD1 or TRBD2 (6 bases each). Trimming took off 2 bases at V and 0 bases at J, with 11 bases between the two ends. The length of the CDR3 is 15 residues. Germline assignment: CDR1 SGDLS and CDR2 YYNGEE. CDR3 in amino acids: CASSVGGHYQETQYF. CDR3 in DNA: TGTGCCAGCAGCGTCGGGGGACATTACCAAGAGACCCAGTACTTC.